The next 32 T cell receptor beta chains were all read from a single sample in a study of T cell responses to AZD1222 COVID-19 vaccine. Produced via immunoSEQ multiplex PCR; TCRdb's table is partial and in-frame only. The sample carries approximately 170,000 clones, roughly 92% recorded once. The starting material was peripheral blood, obtained 28 days after the second AZD1222 dose. The receptors were sampled from an adult who received the AZD1222 COVID-19 vaccine.

The chain carries TRBV7-3 and TRBJ2-1; TRBD2 matches at 7 bases. Germline assignment: CDR1 SGHTA and CDR2 FQGTGA. The CDR3 extends over 18 amino acids. V lost 1 base, J lost 2 bases, and 11 bases stayed unmatched. The CDR3 DNA reads as TGTGCCAGCAGCTTAAAGGGTCTTGGCCTAGCGGCCTACAATGAGCAGTTCTTC. Residues: CASSLKGLGLAAYNEQFF.

The J gene is TRBJ2-7, the V gene TRBV28, with D unresolved. The CDR3 is made up of 12 amino acids. V was shortened by 3 bases and J by 3 bases, with 6 bases between the two germline ends. Germline-derived CDR1 and CDR2 are MDHEN and SYDVKM. CDR3 nucleotides: TGTGCCAGCAGTTTCGGGTACTACGAGCAGTACTTC. Protein sequence: CASSFGYYEQYF.

This chain links TRBV12-2 with TRBJ1-3. TRBV12-2 is a pseudogene. CDR3 size: 16 residues. CDR3 sequence (DNA): TGTGCAAGTCTGGGCGGAGCCAAAAGGAAGAGCCACACCATATATTTT. This translates into CASLGGAKRKSHTIYF.

The genes are TRBV7-9 and TRBJ2-7; D not certain. This CDR3 has 13 residues. V was trimmed by 3 bases and J by 3 bases, leaving 9 bases between them. Germline assignment: CDR1 SEHNR and CDR2 FQNEAQ (reference sequence). This CDR3 reads CASSFHGLYEQYF. CDR3 nucleotide sequence: TGTGCCAGCAGCTTCCATGGGCTCTACGAGCAGTACTTC.

The chain uses TRBV9 and TRBJ2-3; TRBD2 aligns across 8 bases. Germline CDR1 SGDLS, CDR2 YYNGEE. This CDR3 has 18 amino acids. The ends lost 3 bases at V and 3 bases at J; junction bases unmatched: 15. CDR3 in amino acids: CASSAGGLADFPTDTQYF. The CDR3 DNA reads as TGTGCCAGCAGCGCGGGGGGGCTAGCGGATTTCCCGACAGATACGCAGTATTTT.

The gene calls are TRBV7-9 and TRBJ1-5, with a tentative D call TRBD1 (5 bases). The CDR3 loop spans 16 amino acids. V dropped 4 bases and J dropped 2 bases, with 15 bases sitting between them. CDR1 and CDR2 from the germline V gene are SEHNR and FQNEAQ (reference sequence). This chain's CDR3 is CASSSSGPGGNQPQHF. The CDR3 bases are TGTGCCAGCAGCTCTTCGGGACCTGGGGGCAATCAGCCCCAGCATTTT.

The chain joins TRBV14 to TRBJ2-1, with D perhaps matching TRBD1 or TRBD2 (5 bases each). Germline V gene sequence: CDR1 SGHDN, CDR2 FVKESK. Trimming left V 2 bases short and J 6 bases short, with 11 bases between. The CDR3 has 14 residues. In nucleotides, the CDR3 is TGTGCCAGCAGCCAACTGACGGGGCCCAATGAGCAGTTCTTC. Translated, it gives CASSQLTGPNEQFF.

This rearrangement joins TRBV19 to TRBJ2-3, with 8 bases matching TRBD2. After removal of 0 bases from V and 2 bases from J, the junction contained 4 bases not matched to a gene. CDR1 and CDR2 from the germline V gene are LNHDA and SQIVND (reference sequence). CDR3 length: 16 residues. In DNA, the CDR3 is TGTGCCAGTAGTATAGATCGCGGGGGGTTCACAGATACGCAGTATTTT. It specifies CASSIDRGGFTDTQYF.

The V gene is TRBV11-1, the J gene TRBJ1-1; 9 positions agree with TRBD1. CDR3 length: 14 amino acids. The ends lost 3 bases at V and 2 bases at J; junction bases unmatched: 1. Per the germline V gene, CDR1 is SGHAT and CDR2 is FQDESV (reference sequence). The CDR3 nucleotides are TGTGCCAGCAGCTTGACAGGGGGAAACACTGAAGCTTTCTTT. This translates into CASSLTGGNTEAFF.

The chain carries TRBV4-1 and TRBJ2-3; 7 bases are shared with TRBD2. Trimming took 10 bases from V and 2 from J; bases not matched to a gene: 3. Germline V gene lookup returns CDR1 MGHRA and CDR2 YSYEKL. The CDR3 contains 12 residues. The CDR3 sequence: CATSGHTDTQYF. CDR3 bases: TGCGCCACTAGCGGACACACAGATACGCAGTATTTT.

V gene TRBV21-1 combines with J gene TRBJ1-1; TRBD1, the table's D call, lacks a check against the DNA. TRBV21-1 is classified as a pseudogene. The CDR3 is 15 amino acids. The CDR3 sequence is CASSKKDRVHTEAFF. Here the CDR3 DNA reads TGTGCCAGCAGCAAAAAAGACAGGGTCCACACTGAAGCTTTCTTT.

This clone was counted a single time. This sequence joins TRBV11-2 and TRBJ2-1, with a weak D call TRBD2 (6 bases). V lost 3 bases, J lost 7 bases, and 10 bases lay in between. CDR3 length: 13 residues. CDR1 and CDR2 (germline): SGHAT, FQNNGV. This CDR3 is CASSLGGVNEQFF. The CDR3 bases are TGTGCCAGCAGCTTGGGGGGAGTAAATGAGCAGTTCTTC. Together with reference TRBV11-2 and TRBJ2-1, the CDR3 gives the full variable domain: EAGVAQSPRYKIIEKRQSVAFWCNPISGHATLYWYQQILGQGPKLLIQFQNNGVVDDSQLPKDRFSAERLKGVDSTLKIQPAKLEDSAVYLCASSLGGVNEQFFGPGTRLTVL.

This chain connects TRBV4-1 to TRBJ1-4; D is undetermined. V was pared by 1 base and J by 9 bases, with 9 bases between. The CDR3 runs to 13 residues. CDR1 is MGHRA and CDR2 is YSYEKL in the germline V gene. CDR3 amino acids: CASSQGLVKKLFF. The CDR3 DNA reads as TGCGCCAGCAGCCAAGGACTTGTGAAAAAACTGTTTTTT.

The rearrangement links TRBV6-5 to TRBJ1-1, with TRBD1 matching over 10 bases. Germline CDR1 MNHEY, CDR2 SVGAGI. The CDR3 is made up of 14 amino acids. The V and J ends lost 5 bases and 7 bases, in that order; junction bases with no gene match: 7. CDR3 DNA: TGTGCCAGCAGTCCCCGACAGGGGGCACATGAAGCTTTCTTT. It is translated as CASSPRQGAHEAFF.

The rearrangement uses TRBV29-1 and TRBJ1-2, with D maybe TRBD1 (5 bases). The germline gives CDR1 SQVTM, CDR2 ANQGSEA. Trimming took 8 bases from V and 1 from J, leaving 8 bases between them. CDR3 length equals 11 residues. The CDR3 region has the DNA TGCAGCACGCAGGGTAACTATGGCTACACCTTC. This sequence encodes CSTQGNYGYTF.

The V gene is TRBV11-3, the J gene TRBJ1-1; unclear D gene. The CDR3 is 13 amino acids. Deletions cut 0 bases from V and 3 bases from J, with 5 bases between. Germline assignment: CDR1 SGHNT and CDR2 YENEEA. CDR3 residues: CASSLEEDTEAFF. CDR3 sequence (DNA): TGTGCCAGCAGCTTAGAGGAGGACACTGAAGCTTTCTTT.

The chain has TRBV6-6 and TRBJ2-1; possibly TRBD1 for D (6 bases). CDR1 is MNHNY, CDR2 SVGAGI, per germline (reference sequence). The length of the CDR3 is 15 residues. Between the trimmed V and J ends, which lost 6 bases and 8 bases, there was a span of 20 bases. CDR3 DNA: TGTGCCAGCAGCCCCCAGCGGCCAGGGGTCGATGAGCAGTTCTTC. It encodes CASSPQRPGVDEQFF.

The V and J genes are TRBV20-1 and TRBJ2-1; D remains unclear. Trimming stripped 0 bases from V and 10 bases from J, with 7 bases between. The CDR3 is 11 amino acids. Germline loops: CDR1 DFQATT, CDR2 SNEGSKA (reference sequence). In DNA form, the CDR3 reads TGCAGTGCTAGAGATCTACAGGAGCAGTTCTTC. It specifies CSARDLQEQFF.

The chain employs TRBV23-1 and TRBJ2-3, with 8 bases aligning to TRBD2. TRBV23-1 is sorted into the ORF group, with uncertain function. V lost 3 bases, J lost 0 bases, and 11 bases stayed unmatched. The CDR3 is 18 residues long. DNA of the CDR3: TGCGCCAGCAGTCAGGGGACTAGGGGGAAGGGAAGCACAGATACGCAGTATTTT. Encoded protein: CASSQGTRGKGSTDTQYF.

The chain uses TRBV3-1 (or the pseudogene TRBV3-2) and TRBJ1-2; no definite D call. V was shortened by 7 bases and J by 4 bases, with 16 bases between the two germline ends. Germline CDR1 and CDR2: LGHDT and YNNKEL (reference sequence). The CDR3 runs to 14 residues. The CDR3 here is CASTGPGNFYGYTF. In DNA, the CDR3 is TGTGCCAGCACCGGCCCCGGCAACTTCTATGGCTACACCTTC.

The chain is built from TRBV29-1 and TRBJ2-2, with 7 bases that match TRBD1. CDR1 is SQVTM and CDR2 is ANQGSEA in the germline V gene. J was trimmed by 2 bases and V by 5 bases; bases with no gene match: 8. The CDR3 spans 15 residues. The CDR3 bases are TGCAGCGTTCCCGGGCGACAGGGTAACACCGGGGAGCTGTTTTTT. This gives the protein CSVPGRQGNTGELFF.

This sequence joins TRBV2 and TRBJ1-1; weak D call: TRBD1 (5 bases). Trimming removed 3 bases from V and 1 base from J, with 12 bases in between. Germline V lookup: CDR1 SNHLY, CDR2 FYNNEI. The CDR3 loop spans 15 amino acids. CDR3 in amino acids: CASSEGRVENTEAFF. DNA for the CDR3: TGTGCCAGCAGTGAGGGGCGGGTAGAGAACACTGAAGCTTTCTTT.

The chain couples TRBV6-1 to TRBJ1-2, with a tentative D call TRBD1 (5 bases). V gave up 3 bases and J gave up 8 bases, with 16 bases separating them. Germline CDR1 and CDR2: MNHNS and SASEGT. The CDR3 extends over 14 amino acids. The CDR3 sequence: CASSEQGSSGGYTF. The CDR3 nucleotides are TGTGCCAGCAGTGAGCAGGGATCCTCGGGAGGCTACACCTTC.

The rearrangement joins TRBV28 to TRBJ1-3; tentatively, D is TRBD1 (5 bases). The CDR3 length is 13 residues. Trimming cost V 10 bases and J 3 bases, with 13 bases left between them. CDR1 and CDR2 from the germline V gene are MDHEN and SYDVKM. The chain's CDR3 is CAIMGGFGNTIYF. The CDR3 DNA reads TGTGCCATAATGGGGGGTTTTGGAAACACCATATATTTT. The full variable domain, in which reference TRBV28 and TRBJ1-3 provide the parts outside the CDR3, is DVKVTQSSRYLVKRTGEKVFLECVQDMDHENMFWYRQDPGLGLRLIYFSYDVKMKEKGDIPEGYSVSREKKERFSLILESASTNQTSMYLCAIMGGFGNTIYFGEGSWLTVV.

The chain joins TRBV2 to TRBJ1-6; no firm D call. The length of the CDR3 is 13 residues. The V gene's germline CDR1 is SNHLY and CDR2 FYNNEI. V lost 8 bases, J lost 0 bases, and 5 bases lay in between. The CDR3 DNA reads TGTGCCAGCTGCATCTCCTATAATTCACCCCTCCACTTT. Translation gives CASCISYNSPLHF.

The genes are TRBV24-1 and TRBJ2-1, with D possibly TRBD2 on 5 matching bases. This CDR3 region has 14 residues. CDR1 KGHDR and CDR2 SFDVKD come from the germline V gene. V was trimmed by 5 bases and J by 8 bases, leaving 15 bases between them. The CDR3, as DNA: TGTGCCACCAGTGGAGACGGGAAACACTATGAGCAGTTCTTC. It yields the protein CATSGDGKHYEQFF.

The chain has TRBV6-2 or TRBV6-3 and TRBJ1-1, with D possibly matching TRBD1 (6 bases). Between the trimmed V and J ends, which lost 2 bases and 3 bases, there was a span of 10 bases. There are 14 residues in the CDR3. CDR1 is MNHEY, CDR2 SVGEGT, per germline. CDR3 in DNA: TGTGCCAGCAGTTACGCCAACAGGGACACTGAAGCTTTCTTT. Translated: CASSYANRDTEAFF.

The chain uses TRBV11-2 and TRBJ2-3, with 8 bases identical to TRBD2. Germline CDR1 reads SGHAT; CDR2 reads FQNNGV. The CDR3 length is 15 residues. Trimming at V came to 6 bases and at J to 1 base, leaving 6 bases not matched to a gene. CDR3 coding DNA: TGTGCCAGCAGACCGGGACTAGGCGGCACAGATACGCAGTATTTT. Its translation: CASRPGLGGTDTQYF.

Worth noting for this clone: In the same sample, other DNA sequences code for this CDR3. The chain carries TRBV3-1 (or the pseudogene TRBV3-2) and TRBJ2-3; D is ambiguous. Germline-derived CDR1 and CDR2 are LGHDT and YNNKEL (reference sequence). V was clipped by 4 bases and J by 4 bases, with 6 bases between them. This CDR3 spans 12 amino acids. The CDR3 sequence: CASSLLADTQYF. CDR3 coding DNA: TGTGCCAGCAGCCTGTTAGCAGATACGCAGTATTTT.

This chain uses TRBV9 with TRBJ2-1; tentatively, D is TRBD1 or TRBD2 (5 bases each). Germline CDR1 and CDR2: SGDLS and YYNGEE. This CDR3 contains 14 residues. V was pared by 0 bases and J by 9 bases, with 13 bases between. The CDR3 is CASSVGGTLGEQFF. The CDR3 DNA reads as TGTGCCAGCAGCGTAGGAGGGACCTTGGGTGAGCAGTTCTTC.

The chain has TRBV4-3 and TRBJ2-6; 7 nucleotides match TRBD2. The CDR3 contains 19 residues. Unmatched junction bases numbered 8, after V lost 0 bases and J lost 0 bases. From germline, CDR1 is LGHNA and CDR2 YSLEER. CDR3 protein: CASSQDLVGGISGANVLTF. In DNA, the CDR3 is TGCGCCAGCAGCCAAGATCTTGTGGGAGGGATCTCTGGGGCCAACGTCCTGACTTTC.

The CDR3 DNA reads TGTGCCAGCAGCTTAGGGACTAGCGGGAAGGTCGATGAGCAGTTCTTC. This encodes CASSLGTSGKVDEQFF. This chain joins TRBV11-3 and TRBJ2-1, with TRBD2 matching 12 bases. Germline V gene sequence: CDR1 SGHNT, CDR2 YENEEA. V lost 1 base and J lost 8; bases outside the gene matches: 6. The CDR3 is 16 residues long.